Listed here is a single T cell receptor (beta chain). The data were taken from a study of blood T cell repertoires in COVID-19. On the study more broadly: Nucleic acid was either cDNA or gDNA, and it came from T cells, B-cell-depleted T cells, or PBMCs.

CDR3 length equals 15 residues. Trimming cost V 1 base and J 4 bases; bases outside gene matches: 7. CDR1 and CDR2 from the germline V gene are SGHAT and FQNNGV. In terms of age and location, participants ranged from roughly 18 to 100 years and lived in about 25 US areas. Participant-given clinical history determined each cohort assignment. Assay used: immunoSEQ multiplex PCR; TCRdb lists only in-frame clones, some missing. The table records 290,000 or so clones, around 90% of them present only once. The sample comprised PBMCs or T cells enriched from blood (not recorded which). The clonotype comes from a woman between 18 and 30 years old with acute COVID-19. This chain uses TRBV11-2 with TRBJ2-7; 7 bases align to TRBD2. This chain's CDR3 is CASSLVVTGGYEQYF. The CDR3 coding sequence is TGTGCCAGCAGCTTAGTCGTAACGGGAGGTTACGAGCAGTACTTC.